The 16 T cell receptor beta chains in this list originate from one sample, sequenced in a study of metastatic and nonmetastatic thyroid tumors. MiXCR re-clonotyped the PCR reads for TCRdb. The table has about 40,000 clones, about 16% seen once. Patients were all untreated before their thyroid surgery. The specimen sequenced was blood. These receptors were taken from a female donor with papillary thyroid cancer or a benign thyroid nodule (not recorded which). Some clones in this sample may be carry-over from other donors' samples.

Remarks on this clone: The junction differs from germline at one of its ends, possibly a read error. This rearrangement joins TRBV19 to TRBJ1-5; no reliable D call. This CDR3 spans 12 amino acids. CDR1 is LNHDA, CDR2 SQIVND, per germline (reference sequence). The DNA for the CDR3 is TGTGCCACTAGTATAGGAGGTCAGCCCCAGCATTTT. This encodes CATSIGGQPQHF.

This clone was detected many times. CDR3 DNA sequence: TGCAGCGTTGTAGATCCGGTAGGACCCTACGAGCAGTACTTC. This codes for CSVVDPVGPYEQYF. V and J are TRBV29-1 and TRBJ2-7; D not certain. The CDR3 totals 14 residues. The V gene's germline CDR1 is SQVTM and CDR2 ANQGSEA. V lost 4 bases and J 2 bases, leaving 15 bases between the germline ends.

This clone occurred many times. The genes are TRBV5-1 and TRBJ2-1; 10 bases are shared with TRBD1. The CDR3 runs to 14 residues. The germline V gene has CDR1 SGHRS and CDR2 YFSETQ. Losses at the gene ends were 4 bases for V and 9 bases for J; bases not matched to a gene: 7. CDR3 DNA sequence: TGCGCCAGCAGCCCGGGACAGGGGAAGGGTGAGCAGTTCTTC. It encodes CASSPGQGKGEQFF.

The chain carries TRBV5-6 and TRBJ1-2, with no clear D. Trimming shortened V by 3 bases and J by 9 bases, and 12 bases separated the two germline ends. This CDR3 has 12 amino acids. Germline V lookup: CDR1 SGHDT, CDR2 YYEEEE. CDR3 residues: CASSSQHGSYTF. In nucleotides, the CDR3 is TGTGCCAGCAGCTCCCAGCATGGTAGCTACACCTTC.

This clone was picked up many times. This sequence joins TRBV28 and TRBJ2-1, with 13 bases aligning to TRBD2. CDR1 is MDHEN, CDR2 SYDVKM, per germline. The V gene end was trimmed by 4 bases and the J gene end by 7 bases; junction bases not matched to a gene: 7. This CDR3 contains 16 residues. The CDR3: CASSSTSGRAGNEQFF. The CDR3 DNA sequence: TGTGCCAGCAGTTCTACTAGCGGGAGGGCCGGGAATGAGCAGTTCTTC. Full variable domain (remainder filled in from reference TRBV28 and TRBJ2-1): DVKVTQSSRYLVKRTGEKVFLECVQDMDHENMFWYRQDPGLGLRLIYFSYDVKMKEKGDIPEGYSVSREKKERFSLILESASTNQTSMYLCASSSTSGRAGNEQFFGPGTRLTVL.

The chain employs TRBV7-2 and TRBJ2-7; maybe TRBD2 (7 bases). This CDR3 is built from 15 residues. Between the trimmed V and J ends, which lost 1 base and 3 bases, there was a span of 13 bases. Germline-derived CDR1 and CDR2 are SGHTA and FQGNSA. DNA for the CDR3: TGTGCCAGCAGCTTAGAATGGGGAGGGGGCTACGAGCAGTACTTC. It codes for CASSLEWGGGYEQYF.

Details on this clone: Mismatch with germline at one junction end may stem from a read error. The chain links TRBV15 to TRBJ2-5; D might be TRBD2 (5 bases). This CDR3 comprises 19 residues. Germline lookup yields CDR1 LNHNV and CDR2 YYDKDF (reference sequence). The CDR3 DNA is TGTGCCACAGCAGAGAAGGAGGAGAAAGGCAAGCCCTATAAAGAGAGCCAGTACTTC. Amino acids: CATAEKEEKGKPYKESQYF.

This clone was detected ten times or more. V usage is TRBV6-5 and J usage is TRBJ2-7; 7 bases align to TRBD2. Trimming took 0 bases from V and 3 from J; bases not matched to a gene: 11. CDR1 and CDR2 from the germline V gene are MNHEY and SVGAGI. The CDR3 is 17 residues long. This CDR3 is CASSYSNPSSGFYEQYF. In DNA, the CDR3 is TGTGCCAGCAGTTACTCGAATCCCTCTAGCGGCTTCTACGAGCAGTACTTC.

This clone was detected many times. The chain has TRBV20-1 and TRBJ2-7; 9 nucleotides match TRBD2. CDR3 length equals 15 residues. After removal of 1 base from V and 7 bases from J, the junction contained 11 bases not matched to a gene. In germline, CDR1 is DFQATT, CDR2 SNEGSKA (reference sequence). The DNA for the CDR3 is TGCAGTGCTAGAGTCCCCGGGACTAGCAGTAGGGAGCAGTACTTC. This encodes CSARVPGTSSREQYF.

The count of this clone is one. The genes are TRBV5-4 and TRBJ2-4, with unresolved D. The CDR3 is 14 amino acids. Germline CDR1 SGHNT, CDR2 YYREEE (reference sequence). Trimming shortened V by 0 bases and J by 0 bases, and 4 bases separated the two germline ends. This CDR3 is CASSLAGAKNIQYF. The CDR3 coding sequence is TGTGCCAGCAGCTTGGCCGGAGCCAAAAACATTCAGTACTTC.

This clone showed up many times. V gene TRBV4-1 combines with J gene TRBJ1-2; weak D call: TRBD1 (5 bases). This CDR3 has 15 residues. Germline loops: CDR1 MGHRA, CDR2 YSYEKL. V shed 0 bases and J shed 7 bases, with 15 bases lying between them. The CDR3 region is CASSQDLAGISGYTF. The CDR3 nucleotides read TGCGCCAGCAGCCAAGATCTGGCAGGGATCAGTGGCTACACCTTC.

In this sample, this clone is medium-sized. The chain employs TRBV5-1 and TRBJ1-2; no definite D call. CDR1 is SGHRS, CDR2 YFSETQ, per germline. V shed 4 bases and J shed 8 bases, with 15 bases lying between them. The CDR3 has 13 amino acids. CDR3 protein: CASSPEVGYGYTF. As DNA, the CDR3 is TGCGCCAGCAGCCCGGAAGTGGGGTACGGCTACACCTTC.

This clone was seen many times. The chain combines TRBV6-1 with TRBJ2-1; D may be TRBD1 (6 bases). Trimming removed 5 bases from V and 10 bases from J, with 24 bases in between. The CDR3 runs 16 residues. Germline CDR1 MNHNS, CDR2 SASEGT. In DNA form, the CDR3 reads TGTGCCAGCAGTCATACGACTTTTACAGGGTCCCAAGAGCAGTTCTTC. Protein sequence: CASSHTTFTGSQEQFF.

This clone was observed at least ten times. The chain carries TRBV9 and TRBJ2-1; no firm D call. The ends were cut back, 0 bases at V and 0 bases at J, with 7 bases in the middle. The CDR3 is made up of 15 amino acids. Per the germline V gene, CDR1 is SGDLS and CDR2 is YYNGEE. The CDR3 protein is CASSVEESSYNEQFF. CDR3 sequence (DNA): TGTGCCAGCAGCGTAGAGGAGAGCTCCTACAATGAGCAGTTCTTC.

This clone was recorded at least ten times. The genes are TRBV5-1 and TRBJ2-4; D is undetermined. The germline gives CDR1 SGHRS, CDR2 YFSETQ. V was shortened by 5 bases and J by 6 bases, with 9 bases between the two germline ends. There are 12 residues in the CDR3. CDR3 bases: TGCGCCAGCAGAGAGAGTGGAAACATTCAGTACTTC. Translation gives CASRESGNIQYF.

This clone has ten or more counts. The chain uses TRBV30 and TRBJ1-4; D gene ambiguous. This CDR3 comprises 14 residues. Trimming pared 5 bases from V and 6 bases from J, leaving 16 bases between. The germline CDR1 and CDR2 sequences are GTSNPN and SVGIG (reference sequence). CDR3 coding DNA: TGTGCCTGGTCCCGTTTGGGAAGTTATGAAAAACTGTTTTTT. The encoded protein is CAWSRLGSYEKLFF.